The clone carrying this T cell receptor beta chain was detected only a few times. This specimen belongs to a study of response to subunit inactivated influenza vaccine. A single record per CDR3 protein comes from TCRdb applying MiXCR to the RT-PCR reads. The sample contains roughly 500,000 distinct CDR3 sequences, about 25% of which appear only once. This specimen was CD4+ T cells sorted from PBMCs, taken roughly 5 days after vaccination. This clonotype was obtained from a man aged 50 or older who received an inactivated influenza vaccine.

Here the CDR3 reads CASSLDGWGGANTGELFF. The CDR3 bases are TGTGCCAGCAGCTTGGACGGATGGGGAGGAGCGAACACCGGGGAGCTGTTTTTT. The chain combines TRBV11-1 with TRBJ2-2, with a tentative D call TRBD2 (6 bases). V was trimmed by 3 bases and J by 0 bases, leaving 17 bases between them. This CDR3 contains 18 residues. The germline CDR1 and CDR2 sequences are SGHAT and FQDESV (reference sequence). Supplemented by reference TRBV11-1 and TRBJ2-2, the full variable domain reads EAEVAQSPRYKITEKSQAVAFWCDPISGHATLYWYRQILGQGPELLVQFQDESVVDDSQLPKDRFSAERLKGVDSTLKIQPAELGDSAMYLCASSLDGWGGANTGELFFGEGSRLTVL.